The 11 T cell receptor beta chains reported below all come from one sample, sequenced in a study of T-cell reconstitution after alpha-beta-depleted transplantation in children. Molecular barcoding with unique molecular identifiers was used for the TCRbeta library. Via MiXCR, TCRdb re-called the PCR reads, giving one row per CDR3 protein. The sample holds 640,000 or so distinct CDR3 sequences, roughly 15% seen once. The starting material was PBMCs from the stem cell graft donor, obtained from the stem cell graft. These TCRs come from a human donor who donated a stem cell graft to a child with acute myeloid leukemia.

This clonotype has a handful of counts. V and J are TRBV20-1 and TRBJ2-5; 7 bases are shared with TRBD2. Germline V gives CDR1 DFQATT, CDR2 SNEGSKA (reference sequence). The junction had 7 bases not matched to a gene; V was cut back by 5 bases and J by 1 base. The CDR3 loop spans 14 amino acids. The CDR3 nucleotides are TGCAGTGCTTTCGGACTAGACACCCAAGAGACCCAGTACTTC. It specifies CSAFGLDTQETQYF.

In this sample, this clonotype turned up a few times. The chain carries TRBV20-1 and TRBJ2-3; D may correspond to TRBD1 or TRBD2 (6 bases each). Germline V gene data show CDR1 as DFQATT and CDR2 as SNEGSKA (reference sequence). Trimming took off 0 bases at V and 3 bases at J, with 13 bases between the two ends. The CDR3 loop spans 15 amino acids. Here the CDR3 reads CSARDLWGATDTQYF. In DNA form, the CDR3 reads TGCAGTGCTAGAGATTTGTGGGGGGCGACAGATACGCAGTATTTT.

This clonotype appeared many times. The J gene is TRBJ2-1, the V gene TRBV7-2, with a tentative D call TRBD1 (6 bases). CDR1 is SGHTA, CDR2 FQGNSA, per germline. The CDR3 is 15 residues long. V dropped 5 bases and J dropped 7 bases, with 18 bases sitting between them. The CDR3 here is CASSPGEGGRNEQFF. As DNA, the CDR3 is TGTGCCAGCAGCCCCGGAGAAGGGGGACGAAATGAGCAGTTCTTC.

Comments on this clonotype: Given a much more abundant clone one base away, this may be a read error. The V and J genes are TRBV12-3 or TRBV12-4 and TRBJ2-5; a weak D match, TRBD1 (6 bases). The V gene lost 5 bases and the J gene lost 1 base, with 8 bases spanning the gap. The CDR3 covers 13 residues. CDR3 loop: CASSRDTQETQYF. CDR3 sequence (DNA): TGTGCCAGCAGTCGGGACACCCAAGAGACCCAGTACTTC.

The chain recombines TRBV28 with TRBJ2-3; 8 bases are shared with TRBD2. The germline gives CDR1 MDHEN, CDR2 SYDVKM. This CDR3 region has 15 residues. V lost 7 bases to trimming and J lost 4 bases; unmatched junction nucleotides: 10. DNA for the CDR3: TGTGCCAGCAAGTTCGGGGGGGGCCAAGCAGATACGCAGTATTTT. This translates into CASKFGGGQADTQYF.

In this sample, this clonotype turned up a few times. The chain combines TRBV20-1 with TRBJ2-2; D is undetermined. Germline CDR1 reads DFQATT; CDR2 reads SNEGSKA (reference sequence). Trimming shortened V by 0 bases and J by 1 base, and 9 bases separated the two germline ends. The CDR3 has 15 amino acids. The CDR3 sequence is CSARDWTGNTGELFF. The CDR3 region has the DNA TGCAGTGCTAGAGATTGGACGGGGAACACCGGGGAGCTGTTTTTT.

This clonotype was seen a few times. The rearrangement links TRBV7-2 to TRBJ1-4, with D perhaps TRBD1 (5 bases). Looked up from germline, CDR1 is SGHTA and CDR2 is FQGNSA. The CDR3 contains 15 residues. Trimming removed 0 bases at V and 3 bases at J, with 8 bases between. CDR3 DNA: TGTGCCAGCAGCTTAGCGCCGGGGCCTAATGAAAAACTGTTTTTT. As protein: CASSLAPGPNEKLFF.

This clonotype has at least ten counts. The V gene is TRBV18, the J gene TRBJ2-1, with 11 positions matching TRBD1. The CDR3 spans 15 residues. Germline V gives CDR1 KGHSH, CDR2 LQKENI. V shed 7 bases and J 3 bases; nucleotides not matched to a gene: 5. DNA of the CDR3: TGTGCCAGCTTAGAGGACAGGGGGCTCTACAATGAGCAGTTCTTC. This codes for CASLEDRGLYNEQFF.

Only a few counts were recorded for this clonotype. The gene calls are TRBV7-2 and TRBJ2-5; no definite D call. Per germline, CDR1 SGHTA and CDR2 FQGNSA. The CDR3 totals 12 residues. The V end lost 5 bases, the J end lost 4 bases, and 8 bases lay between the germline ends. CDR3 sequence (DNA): TGTGCCAGCAGCCGCGTCTCAGAGACCCAGTACTTC. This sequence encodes CASSRVSETQYF.

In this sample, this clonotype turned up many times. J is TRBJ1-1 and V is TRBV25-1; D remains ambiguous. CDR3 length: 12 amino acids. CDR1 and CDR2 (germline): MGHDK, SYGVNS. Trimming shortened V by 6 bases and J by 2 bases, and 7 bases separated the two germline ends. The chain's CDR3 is CASRDGNTEAFF. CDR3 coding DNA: TGTGCCAGCAGGGACGGAAACACTGAAGCTTTCTTT.

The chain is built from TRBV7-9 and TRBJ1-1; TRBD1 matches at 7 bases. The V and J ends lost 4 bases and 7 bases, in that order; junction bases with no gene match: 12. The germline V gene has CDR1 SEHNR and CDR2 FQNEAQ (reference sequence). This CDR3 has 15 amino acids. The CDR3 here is CASSSGDSLYSEAFF. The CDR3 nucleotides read TGTGCCAGCAGCTCTGGGGACAGCCTCTATAGTGAAGCTTTCTTT.